A single sample is the source of the 14 T cell receptor beta chains below, sequenced in a study of vaccination effects on CD4 cells after COVID-19. Investigators separated out CD4+ T cells once around nine days of culture had passed. BNT162b2 vaccine or mRNA-1273 vaccine was given to participants in two doses. Clones were read by immunoSEQ multiplex PCR, and TCRdb kept only the in-frame ones, dropping some. The repertoire holds approximately 47,000 clones, with 55% to 75% as singletons. Their antigens remain unidentified. Sequencing used CD4+ T cells from PBMCs cultured without peptide, obtained after COVID-19 vaccination. These receptor sequences come from a human donor who received a COVID-19 vaccine.

This clone was seen a few times. The gene calls are TRBV29-1 and TRBJ1-1; TRBD1 is a possible D gene (5 bases). The ends were cut back, 7 bases at V and 3 bases at J, with 18 bases in the middle. Looked up from germline, CDR1 is SQVTM and CDR2 is ANQGSEA. The CDR3 extends over 14 amino acids. The CDR3 DNA sequence: TGCAGCGAAGAGTCCCCATGGGGCGACACTGAAGCTTTCTTT. Translation gives CSEESPWGDTEAFF.

The chain combines TRBV3-1 (or the pseudogene TRBV3-2) with TRBJ2-5; TRBD2 aligns across 10 bases. This CDR3 is 14 amino acids long. Germline trimming cut 1 base from V and 9 bases from J; bases unmatched to any gene: 5. Germline assignment: CDR1 LGHDT and CDR2 YNNKEL (reference sequence). CDR3: CASSQVTSGAAQYF. As DNA, the CDR3 is TGTGCCAGCAGCCAAGTCACTAGCGGGGCGGCCCAGTACTTC.

The chain recombines TRBV29-1 with TRBJ2-7; either TRBD1 or TRBD2 may fit D (5 bases each). Germline-derived CDR1 and CDR2 are SQVTM and ANQGSEA. The CDR3 sequence is 13 residues long. V gave up 4 bases and J gave up 6 bases, with 16 bases separating them. CDR3 residues: CSVVPGAQAEQYF. CDR3 DNA sequence: TGCAGCGTTGTACCCGGGGCTCAGGCCGAGCAGTACTTC.

V is TRBV21-1 and J is TRBJ1-5. TRBV21-1 is labeled a pseudogene. The length of the CDR3 is 17 residues. DNA of the CDR3: TGTGCCAGCAGCAAAGTTGGGAGGGGGAAGTTTGATCAGCCCCAGCATTTT. Its translation: CASSKVGRGKFDQPQHF.

The genes are TRBV30 and TRBJ1-3; 9 nucleotides align to TRBD1. The CDR3 runs to 17 residues. The J segment lost 0 bases and the V segment lost 0 bases, leaving 6 bases of the junction unmatched. CDR1 GTSNPN and CDR2 SVGIG come from the germline V gene (reference sequence). The CDR3 region is CAWSVMRQGVSGNTIYF. The CDR3 DNA is TGTGCCTGGAGTGTTATGAGACAGGGGGTCTCTGGAAACACCATATATTTT.

This clone was picked up a small number of times. The chain has TRBV10-1 and TRBJ1-5; D unclear. V was trimmed by 2 bases and J by 7 bases, leaving 9 bases between them. This CDR3 spans 13 amino acids. Germline CDR1 reads WNHNN; CDR2 reads SYGVQD (reference sequence). The CDR3, as DNA: TGCGCCAGCAGTGAGACCCTAGAACAGCCCCAGCATTTT. Amino acids: CASSETLEQPQHF.

The chain joins TRBV14 to TRBJ1-2, with D unresolved. The germline V and J ends were trimmed by 3 bases and 4 bases, with 6 bases remaining between them. Germline CDR1 is SGHDN and CDR2 is FVKESK. The CDR3 runs 12 residues. The CDR3 nucleotides are TGTGCCAGCAGCCAGAGGACCTATGGCTACACCTTC. It encodes CASSQRTYGYTF.

This sequence joins TRBV27 and TRBJ2-7; no definite D call. Trimming took 2 bases from V and 3 from J, leaving 5 bases between them. The CDR3 has 12 residues. CDR1 MNHEY and CDR2 SMNVEV come from the germline V gene (reference sequence). The CDR3 region is CASSLAIYEQYF. In DNA, the CDR3 is TGTGCCAGCAGTTTAGCCATCTACGAGCAGTACTTC.

The V and J genes are TRBV18 and TRBJ1-6; D may be TRBD1 (6 bases). V lost 2 bases to trimming and J lost 5 bases, with 10 bases between them. In germline, CDR1 is KGHSH, CDR2 LQKENI. The CDR3 has 15 amino acids. The CDR3 sequence is CASSPNQGNNSPLHF. For the CDR3, the DNA is TGTGCCAGCTCACCAAACCAGGGGAATAATTCACCCCTCCACTTT.

This chain joins TRBV6-1 and TRBJ2-5, with D possibly matching TRBD1 (5 bases). Trimming shortened V by 1 base and J by 5 bases, and 14 bases separated the two germline ends. CDR1 is MNHNS, CDR2 SASEGT, per germline. This CDR3 has 15 amino acids. In DNA, the CDR3 is TGTGCCAGCAGTGAAGTGGGGTTGGCAGGGGAGACCCAGTACTTC. The encoded protein is CASSEVGLAGETQYF.

The chain has TRBV11-2 and TRBJ2-3; D gene ambiguous. Trimming took 3 bases from V and 4 from J, leaving 8 bases between them. The CDR3 extends over 13 amino acids. Germline CDR1 reads SGHAT; CDR2 reads FQNNGV. The CDR3 is CASSLGQADTQYF. In DNA, the CDR3 is TGTGCCAGCAGCTTGGGTCAGGCAGATACGCAGTATTTT.

The rearrangement joins TRBV12-2 to TRBJ1-4. TRBV12-2 is labeled a pseudogene. The CDR3 contains 11 residues. For the CDR3, the DNA is TGTGCAAGTTTGGGGGGGGAAAAACTGTTTTTT. Translated, it gives CASLGGEKLFF.

The J gene is TRBJ2-5, the V gene TRBV4-2; no clear D. The germline V gene encodes CDR1 LGHNA and CDR2 YNFKEQ. This CDR3 is built from 15 residues. Trimming left V 0 bases short and J 2 bases short, with 10 bases between. CDR3 sequence reads: CASSQDPSEQETQYF. CDR3 bases: TGTGCCAGCAGCCAAGATCCGTCAGAACAAGAGACCCAGTACTTC.

This clone was seen a few times. The chain links TRBV5-1 to TRBJ2-2; no clear D. The CDR3 runs to 15 residues. CDR1 and CDR2 from the germline V gene are SGHRS and YFSETQ. V dropped 0 bases and J dropped 6 bases, with 12 bases sitting between them. The CDR3 coding sequence is TGCGCCAGCAGCTTGGCGGCTAGACTGTCCGGGGAGCTGTTTTTT. Translating gives CASSLAARLSGELFF.